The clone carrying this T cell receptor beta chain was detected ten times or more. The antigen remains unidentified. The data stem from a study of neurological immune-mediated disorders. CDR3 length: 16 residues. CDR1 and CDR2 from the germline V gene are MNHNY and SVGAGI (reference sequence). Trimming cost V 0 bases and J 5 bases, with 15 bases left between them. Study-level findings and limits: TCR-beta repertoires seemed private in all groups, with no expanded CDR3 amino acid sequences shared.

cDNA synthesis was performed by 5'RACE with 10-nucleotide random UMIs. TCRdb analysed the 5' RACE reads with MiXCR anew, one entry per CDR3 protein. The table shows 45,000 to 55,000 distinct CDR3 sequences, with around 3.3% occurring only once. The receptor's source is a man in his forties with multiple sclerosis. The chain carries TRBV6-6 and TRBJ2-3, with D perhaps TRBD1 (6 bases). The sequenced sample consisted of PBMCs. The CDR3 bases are TGTGCCAGCAGTTACTCGTCAGGGCCCAGGGGAGATACGCAGTATTTT. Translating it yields CASSYSSGPRGDTQYF.